The 2 T cell receptor beta chains in this list originate from one sample, sequenced in a study of T cell changes during pregnancy in multiple sclerosis. This table comes from immunoSEQ multiplex PCR, and its TCRdb copy is limited to in-frame clones, with some not included. The data hold tens of thousands of clones, with 80% to 95% observed a single time. This specimen consisted of peripheral blood, obtained in the third trimester of pregnancy. The receptors were gathered from a female donor in good health, enrolled as a control in a pregnancy study.

The gene calls are TRBV6-5 and TRBJ1-1; D is unresolved. The CDR3 sequence is 14 residues long. Germline lookup yields CDR1 MNHEY and CDR2 SVGAGI. Trimming removed 3 bases at V and 1 base at J, with 9 bases between. The CDR3 protein is CASSYGQQNTEAFF. In nucleotides, the CDR3 is TGTGCCAGCAGTTATGGGCAACAGAACACTGAAGCTTTCTTT.

The chain couples TRBV6-1 to TRBJ1-6; D is ambiguous. Trimming left V 6 bases short and J 9 bases short, with 6 bases between. Germline assignment: CDR1 MNHNS and CDR2 SASEGT. This CDR3 comprises 11 residues. The CDR3 nucleotides read TGTGCCAGCAGGTGGAGTTCACCCCTCCACTTT. Its translation is CASRWSSPLHF.